Shown below are 6 T cell receptor delta chains from a single sample sequenced in a study of gamma-delta T cells after stem cell transplantation. TCRdb fed the RT-PCR reads to CATT. The table has about 2,200 delta-chain clones, around 1.3% seen once; the top ten hold around a fifth. Sequencing input: gamma-delta T cells. The source is a human donor. It is not recorded whose cells these are; they may come from a transplant donor.

Only a few counts were recorded for this clone. A far larger clone differs by one base, so this is likely a read error. This sample includes further DNA sequences coding for the same CDR3. V usage is TRDV2 and J usage is TRDJ1; D unclear. V shed 3 bases and J shed 3 bases, with 19 bases lying between them. The V gene's germline CDR1 is GEAIGNYY and CDR2 EKD. The CDR3 has 16 residues. The CDR3 DNA is TGTGCCTGTGACCTGTTGACCCCTCTCTCCTCCGATAAACTCATCTTT. This sequence encodes CACDLLTPLSSDKLIF.

This clone was seen only a few times. Translating this DNA gives a protein that differs at residues 5 and 7 from the TCRdb one, which belongs to a much larger clone; a read error is likely, and the protein shown is this translation. The V gene is TRDV2, the J gene TRDJ1; the match to TRDD3 covers 11 bases. Germline loops: CDR1 GEAIGNYY, CDR2 EKD. The CDR3 extends over 20 amino acids. V shed 2 bases, J shed 1 base, and the junction held 17 bases outside the gene matches. CDR3 DNA sequence: TGTGCCTGTGACATACTCGGCCGTGGGGGATACGCGGTGTCCACCGATAAACTCATCTTT. This encodes CACDILGRGGYAVSTDKLIF.

To note about this clone: This DNA's translation and the protein TCRdb lists, from a much larger clone, do not match at residue 6, likely due to a read error; the protein shown is translated from the DNA. The chain employs TRDV2 and TRDJ1; 8 bases are a match to TRDD3. V gave up 0 bases and J gave up 2 bases; unmatched junction bases: 19. Germline V gene lookup returns CDR1 GEAIGNYY and CDR2 EKD. The CDR3 is 20 residues long. In nucleotides, the CDR3 is TGTGCCTGTGACACCGCTTACTTCGCCAAACTGGGGGGCCCAACCGATAAACTCATCTTT. This gives the protein CACDTAYFAKLGGPTDKLIF.

This clone was detected a few times. TCRdb attributes to this sequence the protein of a much larger clone, which differs from the DNA translation at residue 9; a read error is likely, and the protein displayed is translated from the DNA. The chain carries TRDV2 and TRDJ1, with 7 positions matching TRDD3. Germline V CDR1 and CDR2: GEAIGNYY, EKD. V trimming: 0 bases; J trimming: 0 bases; junction bases outside the gene matches: 18. The CDR3 is 20 residues long. The CDR3 reads CACDTVSPFGDKRDTDKLIF. CDR3 coding DNA: TGTGCCTGTGACACCGTAAGTCCCTTCGGGGATAAAAGGGACACCGATAAACTCATCTTT.

As to this clone: The TCRdb protein comes from a much larger clone and disagrees with this DNA's translation at residue 4, likely due to a read error; the protein given here is derived from the DNA. V and J are TRDV1 and TRDJ4, with 12 bases matching TRDD3. Germline assignment: CDR1 TSWWSYY and CDR2 QGS. The J segment lost 5 bases and the V segment lost 7 bases, leaving 26 bases of the junction unmatched. The CDR3 extends over 20 amino acids. CDR3 sequence: CALEGLGFYPALGDTRPLIF. DNA of the CDR3: TGTGCTCTTGAGGGCCTTGGTTTTTACCCAGCACTGGGGGATACCCGGCCCCTGATCTTT.

This clone was seen only a few times. TCRdb pairs this DNA with a much larger clone's protein that differs at residue 5, likely a read error; the protein shown was translated from the DNA. The chain links TRDV2 to TRDJ3; 12 bases agree with TRDD3. CDR3 length equals 20 residues. In germline, CDR1 is GEAIGNYY, CDR2 EKD. The V and J ends lost 3 bases and 4 bases, in that order; junction bases with no gene match: 12. CDR3 DNA: TGTGCCTGTGACGCCGTGGATGTACTGGGGGATACATGGGACACCCGACAGATGTTTTTC. This codes for CACDAVDVLGDTWDTRQMFF.